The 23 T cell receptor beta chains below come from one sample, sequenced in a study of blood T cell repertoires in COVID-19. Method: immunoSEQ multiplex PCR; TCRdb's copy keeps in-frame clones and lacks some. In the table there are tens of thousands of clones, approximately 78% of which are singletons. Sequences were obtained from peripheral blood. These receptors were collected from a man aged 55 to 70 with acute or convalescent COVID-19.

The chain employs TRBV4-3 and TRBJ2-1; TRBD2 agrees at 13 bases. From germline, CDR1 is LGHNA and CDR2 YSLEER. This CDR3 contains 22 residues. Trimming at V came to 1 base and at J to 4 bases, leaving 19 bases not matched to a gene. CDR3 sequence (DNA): TGCGCCAGCAGCCAAGCTGCCGGGGGGTTCAGGACTAGCGGGAGAGGGTACAATGAGCAGTTCTTC. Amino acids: CASSQAAGGFRTSGRGYNEQFF.

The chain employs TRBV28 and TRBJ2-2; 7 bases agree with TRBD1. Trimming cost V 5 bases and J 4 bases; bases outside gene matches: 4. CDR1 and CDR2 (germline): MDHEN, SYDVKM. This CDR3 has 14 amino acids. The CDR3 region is CASSPGGVTGELFF. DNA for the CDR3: TGTGCCAGCAGTCCAGGGGGTGTCACCGGGGAGCTGTTTTTT.

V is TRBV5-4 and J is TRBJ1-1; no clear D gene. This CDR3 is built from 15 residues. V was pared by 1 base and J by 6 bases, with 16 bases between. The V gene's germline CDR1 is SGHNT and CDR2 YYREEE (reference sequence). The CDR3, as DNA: TGTGCCAGCAGCTTGTTTCAGTCCCCGCTAGCTGAAGCTTTCTTT. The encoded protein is CASSLFQSPLAEAFF.

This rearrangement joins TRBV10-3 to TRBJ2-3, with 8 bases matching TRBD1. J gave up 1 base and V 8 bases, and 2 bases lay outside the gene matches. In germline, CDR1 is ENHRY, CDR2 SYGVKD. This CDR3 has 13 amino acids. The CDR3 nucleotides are TGTGCCATCGGGACAGGAGGCACAGATACGCAGTATTTT. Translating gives CAIGTGGTDTQYF.

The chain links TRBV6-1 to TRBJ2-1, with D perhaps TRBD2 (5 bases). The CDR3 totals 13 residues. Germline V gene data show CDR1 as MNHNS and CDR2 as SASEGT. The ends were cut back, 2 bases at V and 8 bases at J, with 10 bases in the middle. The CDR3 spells CASSEFGIDEQFF. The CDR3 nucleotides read TGTGCCAGCAGTGAATTCGGGATTGATGAGCAGTTCTTC.

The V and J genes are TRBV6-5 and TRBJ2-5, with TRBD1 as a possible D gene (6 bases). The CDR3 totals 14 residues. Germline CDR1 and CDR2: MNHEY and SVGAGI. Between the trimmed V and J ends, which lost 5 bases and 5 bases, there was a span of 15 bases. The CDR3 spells CASSNPGAGETQYF. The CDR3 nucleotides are TGTGCCAGCAGTAACCCAGGGGCCGGGGAGACCCAGTACTTC.

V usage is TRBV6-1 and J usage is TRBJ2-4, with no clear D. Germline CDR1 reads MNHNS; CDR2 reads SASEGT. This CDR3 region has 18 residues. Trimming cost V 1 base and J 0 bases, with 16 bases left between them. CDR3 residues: CASSEGDWSLLAKNIQYF. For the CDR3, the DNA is TGTGCCAGCAGTGAAGGAGACTGGTCACTTCTAGCCAAAAACATTCAGTACTTC.

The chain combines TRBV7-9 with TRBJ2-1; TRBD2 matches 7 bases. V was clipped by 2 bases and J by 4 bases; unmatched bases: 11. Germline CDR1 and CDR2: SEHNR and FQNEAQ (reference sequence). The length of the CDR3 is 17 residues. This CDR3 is CASSLSVAGEAYNEQFF. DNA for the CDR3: TGTGCCAGCAGCTTAAGTGTCGCGGGAGAAGCTTACAATGAGCAGTTCTTC.

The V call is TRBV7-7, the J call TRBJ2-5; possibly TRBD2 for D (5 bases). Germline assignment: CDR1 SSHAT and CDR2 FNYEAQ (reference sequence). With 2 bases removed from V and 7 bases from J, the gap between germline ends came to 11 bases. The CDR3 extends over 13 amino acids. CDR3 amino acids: CASSLSGSGTQYF. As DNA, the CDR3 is TGTGCCAGCAGCTTATCGGGATCTGGGACCCAGTACTTC.

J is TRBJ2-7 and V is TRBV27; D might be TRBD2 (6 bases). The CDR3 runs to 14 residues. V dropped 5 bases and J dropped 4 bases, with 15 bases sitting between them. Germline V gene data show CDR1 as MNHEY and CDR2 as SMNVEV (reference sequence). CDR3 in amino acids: CASSPERARYEQYF. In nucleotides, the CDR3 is TGTGCCAGCAGTCCTGAGCGGGCACGGTACGAGCAGTACTTC.

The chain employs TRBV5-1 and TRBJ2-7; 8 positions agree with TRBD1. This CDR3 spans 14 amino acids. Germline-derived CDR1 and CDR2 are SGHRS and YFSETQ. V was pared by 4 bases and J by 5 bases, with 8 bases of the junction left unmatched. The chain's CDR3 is CASSPRDRSHEQYF. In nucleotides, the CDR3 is TGCGCCAGCAGCCCGCGGGACAGGAGCCACGAGCAGTACTTC. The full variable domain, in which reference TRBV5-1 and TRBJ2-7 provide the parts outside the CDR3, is KAGVTQTPRYLIKTRGQQVTLSCSPISGHRSVSWYQQTPGQGLQFLFEYFSETQRNKGNFPGRFSGRQFSNSRSEMNVSTLELGDSALYLCASSPRDRSHEQYFGPGTRLTVT.

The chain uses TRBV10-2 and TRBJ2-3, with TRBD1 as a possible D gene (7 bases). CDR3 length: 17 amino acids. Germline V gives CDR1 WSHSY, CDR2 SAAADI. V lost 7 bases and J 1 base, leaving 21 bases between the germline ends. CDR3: CASNRGSGLRGTDTQYF. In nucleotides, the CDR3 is TGCGCCAGCAACAGGGGCAGCGGGCTAAGGGGCACAGATACGCAGTATTTT.

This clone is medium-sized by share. In DNA form, the CDR3 reads TGTGCCAGCTCACCCCCGGACGGGAACGAGAGGTATGAGCAGTTCTTC. Its protein product is CASSPPDGNERYEQFF. The genes are TRBV18 and TRBJ2-1, with D possibly being TRBD2 (5 bases). This CDR3 spans 16 amino acids. V lost 3 bases and J 8 bases, leaving 20 bases between the germline ends. Germline V gives CDR1 KGHSH, CDR2 LQKENI.

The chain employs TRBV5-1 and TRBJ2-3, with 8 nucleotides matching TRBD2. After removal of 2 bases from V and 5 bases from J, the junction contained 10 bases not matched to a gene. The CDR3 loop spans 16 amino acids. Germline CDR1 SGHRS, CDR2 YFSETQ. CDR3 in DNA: TGCGCCAGCAGCTTCCCAGCGGGAGCCCCTAGAGATACGCAGTATTTT. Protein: CASSFPAGAPRDTQYF. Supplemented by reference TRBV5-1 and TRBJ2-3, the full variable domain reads KAGVTQTPRYLIKTRGQQVTLSCSPISGHRSVSWYQQTPGQGLQFLFEYFSETQRNKGNFPGRFSGRQFSNSRSEMNVSTLELGDSALYLCASSFPAGAPRDTQYFGPGTRLTVL.

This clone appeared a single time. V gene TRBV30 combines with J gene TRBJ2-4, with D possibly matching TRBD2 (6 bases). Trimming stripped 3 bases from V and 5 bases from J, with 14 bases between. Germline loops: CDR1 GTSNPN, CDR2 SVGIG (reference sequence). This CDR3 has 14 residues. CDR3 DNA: TGTGCCTGGAGCGCGGGGACCCCCGAAAACATTCAGTACTTC. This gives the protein CAWSAGTPENIQYF.

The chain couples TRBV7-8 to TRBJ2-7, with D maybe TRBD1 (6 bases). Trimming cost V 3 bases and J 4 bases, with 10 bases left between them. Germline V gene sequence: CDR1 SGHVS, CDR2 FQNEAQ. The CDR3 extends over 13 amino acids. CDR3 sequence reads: CASSFPGEYEQYF. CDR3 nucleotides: TGTGCCAGCAGCTTCCCAGGGGAATACGAGCAGTACTTC.

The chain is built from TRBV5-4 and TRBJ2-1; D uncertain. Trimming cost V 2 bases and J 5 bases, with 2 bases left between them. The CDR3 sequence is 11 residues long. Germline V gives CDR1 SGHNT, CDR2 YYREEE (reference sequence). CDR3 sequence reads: CASSFDNEQFF. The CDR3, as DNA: TGTGCCAGCAGCTTCGACAATGAGCAGTTCTTC.

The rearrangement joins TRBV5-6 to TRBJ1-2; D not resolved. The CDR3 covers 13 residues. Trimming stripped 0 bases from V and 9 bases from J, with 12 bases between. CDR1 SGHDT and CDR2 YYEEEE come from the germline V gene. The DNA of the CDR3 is TGTGCCAGCAGCTTGGCTCAGGATAGGAGCTACACCTTC. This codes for CASSLAQDRSYTF.

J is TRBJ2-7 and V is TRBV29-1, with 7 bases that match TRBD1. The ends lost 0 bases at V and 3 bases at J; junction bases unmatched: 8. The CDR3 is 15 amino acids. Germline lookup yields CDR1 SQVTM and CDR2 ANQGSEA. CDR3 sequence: CSVEEGSGQVYEQYF. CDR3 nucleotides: TGCAGCGTTGAAGAGGGGTCTGGACAGGTCTACGAGCAGTACTTC.

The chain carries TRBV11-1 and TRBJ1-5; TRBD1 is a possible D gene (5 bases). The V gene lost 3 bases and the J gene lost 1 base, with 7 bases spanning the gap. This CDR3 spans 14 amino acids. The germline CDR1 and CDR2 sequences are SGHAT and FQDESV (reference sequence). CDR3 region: CASSFGGSNQPQHF. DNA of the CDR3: TGTGCCAGCAGCTTCGGGGGAAGCAATCAGCCCCAGCATTTT.

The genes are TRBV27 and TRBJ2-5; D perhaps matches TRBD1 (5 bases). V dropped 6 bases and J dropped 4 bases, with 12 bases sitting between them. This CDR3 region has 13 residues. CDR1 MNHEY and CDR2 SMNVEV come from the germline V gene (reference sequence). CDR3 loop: CASSTGGVETQYF. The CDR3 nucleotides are TGTGCCAGCAGCACAGGCGGAGTAGAGACCCAGTACTTC.

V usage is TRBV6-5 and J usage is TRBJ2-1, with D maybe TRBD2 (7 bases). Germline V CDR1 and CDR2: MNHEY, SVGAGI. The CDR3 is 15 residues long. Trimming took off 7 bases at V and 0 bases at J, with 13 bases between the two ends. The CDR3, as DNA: TGTGCCAGCAAGGGGGGGCAAAGCTCCTACAATGAGCAGTTCTTC. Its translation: CASKGGQSSYNEQFF.

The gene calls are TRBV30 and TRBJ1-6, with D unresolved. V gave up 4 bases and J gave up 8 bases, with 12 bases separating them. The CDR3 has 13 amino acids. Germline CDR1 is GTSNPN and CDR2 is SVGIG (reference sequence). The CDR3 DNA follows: TGTGCCTGGACCAGGCAAGTGGATTCACCCCTCCACTTT. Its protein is CAWTRQVDSPLHF.